This T cell receptor beta chain was captured in a study of blood T cell repertoires in COVID-19. Study context: The United States, Italy and Spain supplied acute and convalescent COVID-19 samples.

Germline lookup yields CDR1 MNHEY and CDR2 SMNVEV (reference sequence). V shed 4 bases, J shed 4 bases, and the junction held 15 bases outside the gene matches. This CDR3 is built from 18 residues. Some clones are missing from TCRdb's copy, which holds only in-frame ones; the method was immunoSEQ multiplex PCR. The sample lists roughly 340,000 clones; around 87% were seen once. Allocation to cohorts depended on clinical history reported by the participants. V usage is TRBV27 and J usage is TRBJ2-1; 8 bases align to TRBD2. This clonotype was sampled from a middle-aged man in a cohort exposed to, infected with or recovered from COVID-19 (not recorded which). Sequences were obtained from PBMCs or T cells enriched from blood (not recorded which). This CDR3 is CASSSTSGTQTGYNEQFF. CDR3 DNA: TGTGCCAGCAGTTCCACTAGCGGCACTCAAACGGGGTACAATGAGCAGTTCTTC.